The 23 T cell receptor beta chains reported below all come from one sample, sequenced in a study of Graves' ophthalmopathy and Graves' hyperthyroidism. Transcripts of RNA were the source for amplifying TCR beta CDR3 regions. RT-PCR with HTBI primers came first, then second-round multiplex PCR. TCRdb passed the multiplex PCR reads through MiXCR, listing each CDR3 protein once. The table shows a few hundred thousand distinct CDR3 sequences, with roughly 39% occurring only once. The sample consisted of peripheral blood or thyroid tissue (not recorded which). The receptors were gathered from an adult man with Graves' hyperthyroidism.

This clonotype was seen a few times. The chain links TRBV19 to TRBJ1-2, with D perhaps matching TRBD1 (5 bases). V was shortened by 4 bases and J by 4 bases, with 16 bases between the two germline ends. Germline V gene sequence: CDR1 LNHDA, CDR2 SQIVND (reference sequence). CDR3 length equals 15 residues. CDR3: CASSTEGPTVYGYTF. In nucleotides, the CDR3 is TGTGCCAGTAGTACTGAGGGACCAACCGTCTATGGCTACACCTTC.

The rearrangement links TRBV7-9 to TRBJ1-4; 9 positions match TRBD1. The length of the CDR3 is 20 residues. Germline loops: CDR1 SEHNR, CDR2 FQNEAQ (reference sequence). V gave up 6 bases and J gave up 5 bases; unmatched junction bases: 22. CDR3 sequence: CASSSTSPGTGRRMNEKLFF. DNA of the CDR3: TGTGCCAGCAGTTCAACAAGCCCCGGGACAGGGAGGAGGATGAATGAAAAACTGTTTTTT.

The table lists this clonotype with many counts. The CDR3 nucleotides read TGTGCCAGCAGCCCCTCTGGGGCCAACGTCCTGACTTTC. It is translated as CASSPSGANVLTF. The genes are TRBV7-9 and TRBJ2-6; D unresolved. Germline V gene sequence: CDR1 SEHNR, CDR2 FQNEAQ (reference sequence). The CDR3 contains 13 residues. The V gene lost 5 bases and the J gene lost 0 bases, with 2 bases spanning the gap.

This clonotype has ten or more counts. This sequence joins TRBV7-9 and TRBJ2-7, with D possibly called TRBD1 or TRBD2 (7 bases each). There are 14 residues in the CDR3. Germline CDR1 is SEHNR and CDR2 is FQNEAQ (reference sequence). Between the trimmed V and J ends, which lost 4 bases and 5 bases, there was a span of 15 bases. CDR3 sequence: CASSSGGGIDEQYF. The CDR3 nucleotides are TGTGCCAGCAGCTCAGGGGGGGGAATCGACGAGCAGTACTTC.

This clonotype was found many times. The J gene is TRBJ2-2, the V gene TRBV12-3 or TRBV12-4; D remains unclear. Trimming removed 5 bases from V and 6 bases from J, with 13 bases in between. This CDR3 spans 14 amino acids. CDR3 sequence reads: CASSLNPAAGELFF. CDR3 coding DNA: TGTGCCAGCAGTCTCAACCCGGCAGCCGGGGAGCTGTTTTTT.

In nucleotides, the CDR3 is TGTGCCAGCAGTTTTAACCAGGGAGAGGTCTTCACTGAAGCTTTCTTT. Its translation: CASSFNQGEVFTEAFF. The chain uses TRBV28 and TRBJ1-1, with D tentatively TRBD1 (5 bases). CDR3 size: 16 residues. Germline V CDR1 and CDR2: MDHEN, SYDVKM. V shed 3 bases and J shed 4 bases, with 18 bases lying between them.

This clonotype was detected a few times. The chain links TRBV15 to TRBJ2-1; a possible D gene is TRBD2 (5 bases). Germline-derived CDR1 and CDR2 are LNHNV and YYDKDF (reference sequence). V was shortened by 1 base and J by 0 bases, with 7 bases between the two germline ends. This CDR3 is built from 15 residues. The CDR3: CATSRVASSYNEQFF. DNA of the CDR3: TGTGCCACCAGCAGAGTAGCGAGCTCCTACAATGAGCAGTTCTTC.

This sequence joins TRBV7-8 and TRBJ1-4; D is unresolved. The V and J ends lost 5 bases and 8 bases respectively, with 21 bases between them. The germline gives CDR1 SGHVS, CDR2 FQNEAQ. The CDR3 spans 16 residues. This CDR3 is CASSRSTDTQREKLFF. Written as DNA, the CDR3 is TGTGCCAGCAGCCGGTCCACAGATACGCAGAGGGAAAAACTGTTTTTT.

This clonotype was seen a few times. J is TRBJ1-5 and V is TRBV30; D is ambiguous. CDR3 length equals 13 residues. The V end lost 1 base, the J end lost 6 bases, and 10 bases lay between the germline ends. Germline lookup yields CDR1 GTSNPN and CDR2 SVGIG (reference sequence). The CDR3 protein is CAWSDASGQPQHF. The CDR3 DNA follows: TGTGCCTGGAGTGACGCGTCCGGTCAGCCCCAGCATTTT.

There are many counts of this clonotype. This sequence joins TRBV12-3 or TRBV12-4 and TRBJ1-5; D is undetermined. The CDR3 length is 13 residues. V shed 3 bases and J shed 7 bases, with 10 bases lying between them. The CDR3 spells CASSLRENQPQHF. The CDR3 DNA is TGTGCCAGCAGTTTGAGGGAAAACCAGCCCCAGCATTTT.

This clonotype was observed a few times. The rearrangement uses TRBV5-1 and TRBJ2-7; D unclear. The V gene's germline CDR1 is SGHRS and CDR2 YFSETQ. Trimming took 4 bases from V and 4 from J, leaving 12 bases between them. This CDR3 contains 13 residues. This CDR3 reads CASSADGEYEQYF. The CDR3 region has the DNA TGCGCCAGCAGCGCTGACGGAGAATACGAGCAGTACTTC.

This clonotype was recorded only once. This chain links TRBV2 with TRBJ1-2, with 7 bases fitting TRBD1. There are 13 residues in the CDR3. After removal of 0 bases from V and 12 bases from J, the junction contained 7 bases not matched to a gene. Germline V gene data show CDR1 as SNHLY and CDR2 as FYNNEI. The CDR3 DNA reads as TGTGCCAGCAGTGAAGCGACAGGGAGTGGAAACACCTTC. Translation gives CASSEATGSGNTF.

At least ten counts were recorded for this clonotype. The rearrangement joins TRBV14 to TRBJ1-6, with D unclear. CDR3 size: 13 residues. CDR1 SGHDN and CDR2 FVKESK come from the germline V gene. The V end lost 8 bases, the J end lost 1 base, and 6 bases lay between the germline ends. Here the CDR3 reads CASSRSYNSPLHF. As DNA, the CDR3 is TGTGCCAGCTCCCGGTCCTATAATTCACCCCTCCACTTT.

The CDR3 region is CASRPVPGQGVATMNTEAFF. The CDR3 DNA is TGTGCCAGCAGGCCAGTCCCGGGACAGGGGGTGGCAACCATGAACACTGAAGCTTTCTTT. V is TRBV6-1 and J is TRBJ1-1; 11 bases map to TRBD1. In germline, CDR1 is MNHNS, CDR2 SASEGT. This CDR3 is built from 20 residues. The trim removed 6 bases at V and 0 bases at J, leaving 18 bases unmatched.

V usage is TRBV29-1 and J usage is TRBJ1-2; 9 nucleotides align to TRBD1. The CDR3 totals 14 residues. The ends lost 4 bases at V and 2 bases at J; junction bases unmatched: 5. CDR1 is SQVTM, CDR2 ANQGSEA, per germline. The CDR3 bases are TGCAGCGTTGCGGACAGGGGCGGAAACTATGGCTACACCTTC. Its translation: CSVADRGGNYGYTF.

The chain joins TRBV5-1 to TRBJ2-7; a possible D gene is TRBD1 (6 bases). The CDR3 runs to 12 residues. The germline V gene has CDR1 SGHRS and CDR2 YFSETQ. V lost 5 bases to trimming and J lost 3 bases, with 9 bases between them. Here the CDR3 DNA reads TGCGCCAGCAGGGACAGAGTCTACGAGCAGTACTTC. Translated, it gives CASRDRVYEQYF.

This chain uses TRBV7-2 with TRBJ2-7, with 9 bases matching TRBD1. This CDR3 comprises 15 residues. CDR1 is SGHTA and CDR2 is FQGNSA in the germline V gene. Germline trimming cut 5 bases from V and 6 bases from J; bases unmatched to any gene: 11. The CDR3 DNA reads as TGTGCCAGCAGCCAGGACAGGGGAGTCACCCTCGAGCAGTACTTC. Its translation: CASSQDRGVTLEQYF.

This clonotype has at least ten counts. The chain links TRBV19 to TRBJ1-2; 8 nucleotides line up with TRBD1. The junction had 6 bases not matched to a gene; V was cut back by 5 bases and J by 1 base. The CDR3 contains 15 residues. CDR1 LNHDA and CDR2 SQIVND come from the germline V gene (reference sequence). The CDR3 protein is CASSSGQGSNYGYTF. The DNA of the CDR3 is TGTGCCAGTAGTTCCGGACAGGGAAGTAACTATGGCTACACCTTC.

V and J are TRBV7-9 and TRBJ2-7, with 10 bases aligning to TRBD1. With 5 bases clipped from V and 2 bases from J, the junction kept 6 bases outside the gene matches. Per germline, CDR1 SEHNR and CDR2 FQNEAQ (reference sequence). There are 15 residues in the CDR3. CDR3 sequence: CASSARQGAAYEQYF. The CDR3 DNA reads TGTGCCAGCAGCGCTCGACAGGGGGCGGCCTACGAGCAGTACTTC. The whole variable domain, filled in from reference TRBV7-9 and TRBJ2-7, reads DTGVSQNPRHKITKRGQNVTFRCDPISEHNRLYWYRQTLGQGPEFLTYFQNEAQLEKSRLLSDRFSAERPKGSFSTLEIQRTEQGDSAMYLCASSARQGAAYEQYFGPGTRLTVT.

The chain combines TRBV10-2 with TRBJ2-7; TRBD1 matches at 7 bases. Trimming removed 0 bases from V and 3 bases from J; junction bases left unmatched: 8. CDR3 length equals 16 residues. Germline values: CDR1 WSHSY, CDR2 SAAADI. The CDR3 here is CASSESQGRFYYEQYF. The CDR3 nucleotides are TGCGCCAGCAGTGAGTCACAGGGGCGGTTCTACTACGAGCAGTACTTC.

This clonotype was detected ten times or more. The chain joins TRBV2 to TRBJ2-7; TRBD2 matches at 9 bases. V shed 2 bases, J shed 4 bases, and the junction held 3 bases outside the gene matches. The CDR3 spans 14 residues. Germline CDR1 SNHLY, CDR2 FYNNEI. In DNA form, the CDR3 reads TGTGCCAGCAGTGAAAGGCTAGCGGGGTACGAGCAGTACTTC. This codes for CASSERLAGYEQYF.

For this clonotype: A single base separates this from a much larger clone, so it may be a read error. J is TRBJ1-4 and V is TRBV19, with unresolved D. The germline V gene encodes CDR1 LNHDA and CDR2 SQIVND (reference sequence). The CDR3 is 13 amino acids. CDR3 amino acids: CASGMGRTGKLFF. The CDR3 nucleotides are TGTGCCAGTGGTATGGGCCGGACTGGAAAACTGTTTTTT.

This rearrangement joins TRBV5-6 to TRBJ1-1; D may be TRBD1 (5 bases). The CDR3 has 14 amino acids. Germline V gene lookup returns CDR1 SGHDT and CDR2 YYEEEE. V was shortened by 5 bases and J by 4 bases, with 15 bases between the two germline ends. CDR3 sequence: CASSLSGYPTEAFF. The CDR3 DNA reads TGTGCCAGCAGTTTGTCAGGGTACCCCACTGAAGCTTTCTTT.